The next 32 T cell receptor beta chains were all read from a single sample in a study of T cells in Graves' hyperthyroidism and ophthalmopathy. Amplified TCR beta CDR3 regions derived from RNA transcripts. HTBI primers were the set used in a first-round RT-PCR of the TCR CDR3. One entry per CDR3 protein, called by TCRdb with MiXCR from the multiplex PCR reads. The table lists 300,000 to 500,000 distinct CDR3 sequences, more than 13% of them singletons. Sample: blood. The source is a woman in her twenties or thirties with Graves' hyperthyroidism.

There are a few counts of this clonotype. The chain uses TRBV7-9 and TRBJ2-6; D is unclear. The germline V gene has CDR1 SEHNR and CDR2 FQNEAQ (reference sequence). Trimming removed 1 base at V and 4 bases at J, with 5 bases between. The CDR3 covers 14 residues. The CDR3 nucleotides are TGTGCCAGCAGCTTAGGCATGGGGGCCAACGTCCTGACTTTC. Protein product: CASSLGMGANVLTF.

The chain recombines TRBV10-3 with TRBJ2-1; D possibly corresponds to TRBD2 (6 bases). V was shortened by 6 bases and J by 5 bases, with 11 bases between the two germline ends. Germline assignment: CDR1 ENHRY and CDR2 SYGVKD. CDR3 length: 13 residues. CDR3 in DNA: TGTGCCATCAGCTCTAGCGTGGACAATGAGCAGTTCTTC. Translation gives CAISSSVDNEQFF.

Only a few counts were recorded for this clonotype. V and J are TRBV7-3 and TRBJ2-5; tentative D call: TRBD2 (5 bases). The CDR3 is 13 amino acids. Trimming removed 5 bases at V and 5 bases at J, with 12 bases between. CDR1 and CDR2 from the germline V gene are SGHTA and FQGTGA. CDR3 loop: CASSPGLTETQYF. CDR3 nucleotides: TGTGCCAGCAGCCCCGGACTTACGGAGACCCAGTACTTC. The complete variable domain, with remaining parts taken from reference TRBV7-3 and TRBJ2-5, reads GAGVSQTPSNKVTEKGKYVELRCDPISGHTALYWYRQSLGQGPEFLIYFQGTGAADDSGLPNDRFFAVRPEGSVSTLKIQRTERGDSAVYLCASSPGLTETQYFGPGTRLLVL.

Written as DNA, the CDR3 is TGTGCCACCAGTGATTGGACAGAGCAGTTCTTC. Translating gives CATSDWTEQFF. The chain carries TRBV24-1 and TRBJ2-1, with D maybe TRBD1 (5 bases). CDR1 and CDR2 (germline): KGHDR, SFDVKD. This CDR3 spans 11 amino acids. Between the trimmed V and J ends, which lost 2 bases and 10 bases, there was a span of 5 bases.

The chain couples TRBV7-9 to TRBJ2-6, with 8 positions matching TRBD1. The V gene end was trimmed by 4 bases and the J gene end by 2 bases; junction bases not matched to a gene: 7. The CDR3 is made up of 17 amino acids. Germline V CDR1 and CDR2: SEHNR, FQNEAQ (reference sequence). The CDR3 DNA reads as TGTGCCAGCAGCTCATTGGACAGGGCAACTGGGGCCAACGTCCTGACTTTC. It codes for CASSSLDRATGANVLTF.

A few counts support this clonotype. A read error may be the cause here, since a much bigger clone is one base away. CDR3: CASSSTGATSYEQCF. In nucleotides, the CDR3 is TGTGCCAGCAGCTCGACAGGGGCTACCTCCTACGAGCAGTGCTTC. The chain recombines TRBV7-2 with TRBJ2-7; 8 bases are a match to TRBD1. CDR3 size: 15 residues. The germline CDR1 and CDR2 sequences are SGHTA and FQGNSA.

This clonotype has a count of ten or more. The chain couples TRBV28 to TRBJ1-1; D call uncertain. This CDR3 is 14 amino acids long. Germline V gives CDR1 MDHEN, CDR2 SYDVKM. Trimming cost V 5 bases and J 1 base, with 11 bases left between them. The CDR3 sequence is CASSPLAENTEAFF. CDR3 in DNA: TGTGCCAGCAGTCCGCTGGCGGAGAACACTGAAGCTTTCTTT.

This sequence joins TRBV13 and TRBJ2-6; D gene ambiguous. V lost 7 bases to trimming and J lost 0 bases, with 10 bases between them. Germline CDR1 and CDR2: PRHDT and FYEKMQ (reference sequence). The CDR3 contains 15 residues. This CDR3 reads CASTIYPSGANVLTF. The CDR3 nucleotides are TGTGCCAGCACCATTTACCCCTCTGGGGCCAACGTCCTGACTTTC.

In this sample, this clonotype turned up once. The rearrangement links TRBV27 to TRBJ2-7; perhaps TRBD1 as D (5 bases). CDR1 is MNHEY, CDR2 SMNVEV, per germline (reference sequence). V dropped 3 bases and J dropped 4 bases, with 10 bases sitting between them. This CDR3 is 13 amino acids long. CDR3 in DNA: TGTGCCAGCAGTTTGTCGACAGAGTACGAGCAGTACTTC. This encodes CASSLSTEYEQYF.

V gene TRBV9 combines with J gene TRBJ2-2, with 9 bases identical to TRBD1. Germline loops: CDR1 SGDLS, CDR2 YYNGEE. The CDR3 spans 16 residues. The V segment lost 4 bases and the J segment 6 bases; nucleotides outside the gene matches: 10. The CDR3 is CASSSRGTGGSGELFF. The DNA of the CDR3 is TGTGCCAGCAGCTCCCGGGGTACAGGGGGCTCCGGGGAGCTGTTTTTT.

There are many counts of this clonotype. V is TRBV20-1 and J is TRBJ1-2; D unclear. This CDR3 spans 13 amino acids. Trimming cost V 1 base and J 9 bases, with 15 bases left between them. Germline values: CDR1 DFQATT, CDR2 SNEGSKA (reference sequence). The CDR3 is CSARVVTAYRYTF. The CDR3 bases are TGCAGTGCTAGAGTGGTCACGGCCTACCGCTACACCTTC.

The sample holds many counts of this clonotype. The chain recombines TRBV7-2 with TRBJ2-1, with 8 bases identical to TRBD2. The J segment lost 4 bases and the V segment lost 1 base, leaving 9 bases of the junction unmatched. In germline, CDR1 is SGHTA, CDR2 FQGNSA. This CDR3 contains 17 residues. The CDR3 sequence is CASSLVSSGRKYNEQFF. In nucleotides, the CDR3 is TGTGCCAGCAGCTTAGTGTCCAGCGGGAGAAAGTACAATGAGCAGTTCTTC.

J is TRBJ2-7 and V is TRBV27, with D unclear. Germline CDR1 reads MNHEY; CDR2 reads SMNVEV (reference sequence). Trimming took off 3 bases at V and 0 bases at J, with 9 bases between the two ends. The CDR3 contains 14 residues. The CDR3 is CASSFYGDSYEQYF. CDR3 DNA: TGTGCCAGCAGTTTTTACGGCGACTCCTACGAGCAGTACTTC.

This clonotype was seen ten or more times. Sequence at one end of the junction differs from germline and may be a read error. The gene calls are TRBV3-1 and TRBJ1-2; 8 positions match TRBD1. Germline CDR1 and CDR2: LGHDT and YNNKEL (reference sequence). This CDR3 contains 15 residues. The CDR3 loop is CASSQGTGRNYGYTF. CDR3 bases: TGTGCCAGCAGTCAAGGGACAGGCCGTAACTATGGCTACACCTTC.

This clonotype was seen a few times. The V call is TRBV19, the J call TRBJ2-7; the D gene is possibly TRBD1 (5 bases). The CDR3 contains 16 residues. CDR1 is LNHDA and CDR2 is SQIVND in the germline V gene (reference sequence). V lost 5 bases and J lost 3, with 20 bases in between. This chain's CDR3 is CASSSILLTGHYEQYF. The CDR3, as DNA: TGTGCCAGTAGTTCCATCCTCCTTACAGGTCACTACGAGCAGTACTTC.

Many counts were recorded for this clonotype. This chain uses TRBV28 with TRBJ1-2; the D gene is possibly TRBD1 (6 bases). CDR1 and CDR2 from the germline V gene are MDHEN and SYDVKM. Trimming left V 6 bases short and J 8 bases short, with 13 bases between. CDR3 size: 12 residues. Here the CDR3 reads CASREGGEGYTF. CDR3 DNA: TGTGCCAGCAGAGAGGGGGGTGAGGGCTACACCTTC.

This CDR3 reads CASSFGPRNSPLHF. The CDR3 nucleotides read TGTGCCAGCAGTTTCGGCCCACGCAATTCACCCCTCCACTTT. V and J are TRBV12-3 or TRBV12-4 and TRBJ1-6; D gene uncertain. This CDR3 has 14 amino acids. The V gene lost 3 bases and the J gene lost 7 bases, with 10 bases spanning the gap.

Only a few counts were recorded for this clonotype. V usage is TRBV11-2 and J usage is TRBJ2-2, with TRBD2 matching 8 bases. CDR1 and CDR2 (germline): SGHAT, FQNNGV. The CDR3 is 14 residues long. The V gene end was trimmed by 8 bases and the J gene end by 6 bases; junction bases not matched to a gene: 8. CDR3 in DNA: TGTGCCAGCGCCTCTAGCGGGTCTTCCGGGGAGCTGTTTTTT. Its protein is CASASSGSSGELFF.

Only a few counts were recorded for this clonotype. Written as DNA, the CDR3 is TGCGCCAGCAGCGGGGGGACAGGGGGCTTGGATACGCAGTATTTT. Translating it yields CASSGGTGGLDTQYF. The chain joins TRBV5-1 to TRBJ2-3, with 12 bases fitting TRBD1. Germline V gene sequence: CDR1 SGHRS, CDR2 YFSETQ. Trimming cost V 4 bases and J 6 bases; bases outside gene matches: 6. This CDR3 region has 15 residues.

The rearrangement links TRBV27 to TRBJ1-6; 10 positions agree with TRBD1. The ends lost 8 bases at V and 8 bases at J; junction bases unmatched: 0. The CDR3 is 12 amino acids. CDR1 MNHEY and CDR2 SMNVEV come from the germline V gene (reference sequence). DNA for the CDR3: TGTGCCAGCGGGACAGGGGATTCACCCCTCCACTTT. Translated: CASGTGDSPLHF.

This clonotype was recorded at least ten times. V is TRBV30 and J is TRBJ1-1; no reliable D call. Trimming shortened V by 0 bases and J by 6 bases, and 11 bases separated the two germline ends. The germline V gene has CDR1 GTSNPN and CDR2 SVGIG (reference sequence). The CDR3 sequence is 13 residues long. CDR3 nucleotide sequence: TGTGCCTGGAGTGTCACCCCCGGGGCTGAAGCTTTCTTT. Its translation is CAWSVTPGAEAFF. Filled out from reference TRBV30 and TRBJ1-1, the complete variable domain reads SQTIHQWPATLVQPVGSPLSLECTVEGTSNPNLYWYRQAAGRGLQLLFYSVGIGQISSEVPQNLSASRPQDRQFILSSKKLLLSDSGFYLCAWSVTPGAEAFFGQGTRLTVV.

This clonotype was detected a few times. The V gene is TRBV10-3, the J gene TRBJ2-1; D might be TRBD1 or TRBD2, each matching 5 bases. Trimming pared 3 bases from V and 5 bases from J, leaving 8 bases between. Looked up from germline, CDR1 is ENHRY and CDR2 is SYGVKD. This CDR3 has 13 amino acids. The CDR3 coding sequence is TGTGCCATCAGTGAACGAGGGGACAATGAGCAGTTCTTC. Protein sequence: CAISERGDNEQFF.

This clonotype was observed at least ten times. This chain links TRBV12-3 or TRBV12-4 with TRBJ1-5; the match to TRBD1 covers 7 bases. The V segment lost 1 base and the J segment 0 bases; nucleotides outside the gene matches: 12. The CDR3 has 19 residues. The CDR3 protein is CASSLGSPDRRYSNQPQHF. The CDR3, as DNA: TGTGCCAGCAGTTTAGGAAGCCCGGACAGGCGTTATAGCAATCAGCCCCAGCATTTT.

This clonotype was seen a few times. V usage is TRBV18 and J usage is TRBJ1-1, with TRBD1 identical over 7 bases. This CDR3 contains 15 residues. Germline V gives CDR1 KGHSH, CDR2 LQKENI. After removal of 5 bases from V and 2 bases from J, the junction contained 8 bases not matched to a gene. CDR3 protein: CASSNRGTSNTEAFF. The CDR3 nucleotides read TGTGCCAGCTCAAACAGGGGAACCTCTAACACTGAAGCTTTCTTT. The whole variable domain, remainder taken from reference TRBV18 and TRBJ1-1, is NAGVMQNPRHLVRRRGQEARLRCSPMKGHSHVYWYRQLPEEGLKFMVYLQKENIIDESGMPKERFSAEFPKEGPSILRIQQVVRGDSAAYFCASSNRGTSNTEAFFGQGTRLTVV.

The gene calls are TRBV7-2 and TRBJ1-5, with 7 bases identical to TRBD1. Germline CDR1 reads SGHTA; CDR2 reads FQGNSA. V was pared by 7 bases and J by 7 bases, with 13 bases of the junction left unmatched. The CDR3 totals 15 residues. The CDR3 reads CASTPGRGGGQPQHF. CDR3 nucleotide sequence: TGTGCCAGCACCCCAGGGAGAGGGGGCGGGCAGCCCCAGCATTTT. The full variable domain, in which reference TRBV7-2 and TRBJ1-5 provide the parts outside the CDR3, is GAGVSQSPSNKVTEKGKDVELRCDPISGHTALYWYRQSLGQGLEFLIYFQGNSAPDKSGLPSDRFSAERTGGSVSTLTIQRTQQEDSAVYLCASTPGRGGGQPQHFGDGTRLSIL.

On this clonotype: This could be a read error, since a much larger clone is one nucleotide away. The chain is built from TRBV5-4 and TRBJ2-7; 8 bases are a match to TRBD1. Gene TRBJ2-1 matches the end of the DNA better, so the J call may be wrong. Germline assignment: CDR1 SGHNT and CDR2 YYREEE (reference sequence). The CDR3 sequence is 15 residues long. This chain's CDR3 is CASSLSLDRAYEQFF. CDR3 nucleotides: TGTGCCAGCAGCTTGAGTCTGGACAGGGCCTACGAGCAGTTCTTC.

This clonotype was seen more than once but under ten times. CDR3 nucleotides: TGTGCCAGCAGATGGGAGGGAGGATGGGAGCAGTTCTTC. Translation gives CASRWEGGWEQFF. The chain has TRBV12-3 or TRBV12-4 and TRBJ2-1; 7 bases are a match to TRBD2. The CDR3 contains 13 residues. The V gene end was trimmed by 6 bases and the J gene end by 10 bases; junction bases not matched to a gene: 9.

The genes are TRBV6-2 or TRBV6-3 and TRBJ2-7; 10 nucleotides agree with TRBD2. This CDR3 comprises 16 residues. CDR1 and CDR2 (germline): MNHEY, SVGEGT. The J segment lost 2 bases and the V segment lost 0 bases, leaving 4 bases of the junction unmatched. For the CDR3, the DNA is TGTGCCAGCAGTTACTCCCTAGCGGGAGTTACCTACGAGCAGTACTTC. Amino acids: CASSYSLAGVTYEQYF.

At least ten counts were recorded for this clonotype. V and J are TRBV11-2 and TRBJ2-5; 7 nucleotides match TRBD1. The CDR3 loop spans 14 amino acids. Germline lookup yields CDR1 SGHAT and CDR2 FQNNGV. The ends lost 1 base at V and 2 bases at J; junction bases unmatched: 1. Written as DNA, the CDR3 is TGTGCCAGCAGCTTAGGGACAGGTCAAGAGACCCAGTACTTC. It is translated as CASSLGTGQETQYF.

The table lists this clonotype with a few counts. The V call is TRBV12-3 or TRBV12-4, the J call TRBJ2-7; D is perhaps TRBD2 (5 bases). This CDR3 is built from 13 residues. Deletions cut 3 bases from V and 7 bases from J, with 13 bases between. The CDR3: CASSLLGVGEQYF. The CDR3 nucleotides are TGTGCCAGCAGTTTGTTGGGAGTGGGTGAGCAGTACTTC.

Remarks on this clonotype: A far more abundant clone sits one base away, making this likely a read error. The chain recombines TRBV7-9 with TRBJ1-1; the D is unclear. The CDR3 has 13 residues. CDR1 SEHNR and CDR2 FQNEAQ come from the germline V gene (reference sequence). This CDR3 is CASSLDGNTEALF. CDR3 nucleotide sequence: TGTGCCAGCAGCTTAGACGGGAACACTGAAGCTCTCTTT.

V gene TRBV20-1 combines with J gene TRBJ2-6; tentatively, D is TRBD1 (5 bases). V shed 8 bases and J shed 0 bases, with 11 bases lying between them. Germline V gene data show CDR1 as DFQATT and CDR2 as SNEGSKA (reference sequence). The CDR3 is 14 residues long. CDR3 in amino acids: CSPLQDSGANVLTF. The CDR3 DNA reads TGCAGTCCCTTACAGGACTCTGGGGCCAACGTCCTGACTTTC.